The clone carrying this T cell receptor beta chain was seen once. As yet, its antigen is unknown. The data belong to a study of cytomegalovirus exposure and HLA in healthy donors. V shed 5 bases and J 5 bases; nucleotides not matched to a gene: 6. This CDR3 comprises 14 residues. The germline V gene encodes CDR1 SGHTS and CDR2 YDEGEE. Repertoires were generated with immunoSEQ multiplex PCR, while TCRdb's copy carries only in-frame clones and drops some. In the table there are more than 65,000 clones, 85% to 95% of which are singletons. Study-level results: TCR beta chains numbering more than 150 were designated cytomegalovirus-associated. Rare sequences made up most TCRs, while some public TCRs were found in many donors.

This sequence joins TRBV5-8 and TRBJ1-1; the match to TRBD1 covers 10 bases. The sequencing sample was made of PBMCs. The TCR was taken from a man between 18 and 35 years old in good health and CMV-seronegative. CDR3 in amino acids: CASRKTGGRTEAFF. The CDR3 DNA reads TGTGCCAGCAGGAAGACAGGGGGCAGGACTGAAGCTTTCTTT.